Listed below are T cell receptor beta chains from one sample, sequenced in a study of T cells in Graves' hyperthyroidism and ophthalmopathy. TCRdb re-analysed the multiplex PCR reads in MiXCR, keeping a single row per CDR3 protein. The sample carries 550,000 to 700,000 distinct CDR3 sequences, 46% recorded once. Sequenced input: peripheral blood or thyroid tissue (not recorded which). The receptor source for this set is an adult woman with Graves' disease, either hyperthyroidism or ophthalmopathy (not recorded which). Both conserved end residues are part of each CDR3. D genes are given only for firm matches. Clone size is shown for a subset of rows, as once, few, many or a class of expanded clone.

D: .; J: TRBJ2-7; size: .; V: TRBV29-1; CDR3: CSVEGYGSSYEQYF; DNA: TGCAGCGTTGAAGGGTACGGGAGCTCCTACGAGCAGTACTTC
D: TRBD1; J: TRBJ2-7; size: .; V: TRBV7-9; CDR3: CASSFPGTAHEQYF; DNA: TGTGCCAGCAGCTTCCCTGGGACAGCCCACGAGCAGTACTTC
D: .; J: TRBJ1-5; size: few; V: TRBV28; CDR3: CASSAGFNNQPQHF; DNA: TGTGCCAGCAGCGCGGGGTTCAACAATCAGCCCCAGCATTTT
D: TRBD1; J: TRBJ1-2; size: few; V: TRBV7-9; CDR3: CASSLGLGTDYGYTF; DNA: TGTGCCAGCAGCTTAGGTTTAGGGACAGACTATGGCTACACCTTC
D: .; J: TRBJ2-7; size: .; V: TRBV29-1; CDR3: CSVVWGRTTSYEQYF; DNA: TGCAGCGTTGTTTGGGGCAGGACCACCTCCTACGAGCAGTACTTC
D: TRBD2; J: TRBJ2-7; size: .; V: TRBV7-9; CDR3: CASGSGRAYEQYF; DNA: TGTGCCAGCGGCTCCGGGAGGGCCTACGAGCAGTACTTC
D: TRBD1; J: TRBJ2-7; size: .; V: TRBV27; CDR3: CASKGQGNYEQYF; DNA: TGTGCCAGCAAGGGACAGGGAAACTACGAGCAGTACTTC
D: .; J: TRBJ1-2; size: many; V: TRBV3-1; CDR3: CASSEPPYRSGGYTF; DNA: TGTGCCAGCAGCGAACCCCCTTACAGGTCTGGCGGCTACACCTTC
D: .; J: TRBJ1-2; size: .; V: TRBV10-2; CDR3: CASPGRGIYGYTF; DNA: TGCGCCAGCCCGGGACGGGGGATTTATGGCTACACCTTC
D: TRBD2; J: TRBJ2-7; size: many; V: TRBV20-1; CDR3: CSASRGLETREQYF; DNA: TGCAGTGCTAGCCGTGGACTAGAAACCCGCGAGCAGTACTTC
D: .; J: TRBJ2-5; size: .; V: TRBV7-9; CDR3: CASSQAGSGETQYF; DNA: TGTGCCAGCAGCCAGGCGGGGTCGGGGGAGACCCAGTACTTC
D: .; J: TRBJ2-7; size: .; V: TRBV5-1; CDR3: CASSLLGGLFYEQYF; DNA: TGCGCCAGCAGCTTGTTAGGGGGACTTTTCTACGAGCAGTACTTC
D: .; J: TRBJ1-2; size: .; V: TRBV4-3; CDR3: CASSQDTGSGYGYTF; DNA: TGCGCCAGCAGCCAAGATACGGGCTCAGGGTATGGCTACACCTTC
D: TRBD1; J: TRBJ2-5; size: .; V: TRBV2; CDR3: CASISSDREETQYF; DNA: TGTGCCAGCATTAGTAGTGACAGGGAAGAGACCCAGTACTTC
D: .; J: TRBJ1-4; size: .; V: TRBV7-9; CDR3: CASSSGPLTKKLFF; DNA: TGTGCCAGCAGCTCGGGACCCCTCACGAAAAAACTGTTTTTT
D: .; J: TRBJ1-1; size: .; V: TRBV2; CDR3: CASRAGAENTEAFF; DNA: TGTGCCAGCAGGGCAGGGGCCGAGAACACTGAAGCTTTCTTT
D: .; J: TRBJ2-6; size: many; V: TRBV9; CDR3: CASSVALLRVGGGANVLTF; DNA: TGTGCCAGCAGCGTAGCTCTACTGAGGGTTGGCGGTGGGGCCAACGTCCTGACTTTC
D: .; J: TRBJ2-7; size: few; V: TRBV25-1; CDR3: CASSGGASYEQYF; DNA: TGTGCTAGCTCCGGCGGGGCCTCCTACGAGCAGTACTTC
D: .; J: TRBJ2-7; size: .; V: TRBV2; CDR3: CASSEAGAYEQYF; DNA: TGTGCCAGCAGTGAAGCGGGGGCCTACGAGCAGTACTTC
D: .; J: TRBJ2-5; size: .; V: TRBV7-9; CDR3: CASSYRLGGRTQYF; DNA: TGTGCCAGCAGCTATAGATTGGGCGGTCGGACCCAGTACTTC
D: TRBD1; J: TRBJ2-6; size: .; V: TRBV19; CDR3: CASSRGTVFSGANVLTF; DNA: TGTGCCAGTAGTAGGGGGACAGTGTTCTCTGGGGCCAACGTCCTGACTTTC
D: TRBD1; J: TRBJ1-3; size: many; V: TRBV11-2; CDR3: CASSLAPRGAGNTIYF; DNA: TGTGCCAGCAGCTTAGCCCCCAGGGGGGCTGGAAACACCATATATTTT
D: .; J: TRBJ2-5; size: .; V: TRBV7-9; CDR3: CASSSWEKETQYF; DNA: TGTGCCAGCAGCTCCTGGGAGAAAGAGACCCAGTACTTC
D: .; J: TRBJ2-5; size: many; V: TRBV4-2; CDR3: CASSQDHYGEETQYF; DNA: TGTGCCAGCAGCCAAGATCATTATGGGGAGGAGACCCAGTACTTC
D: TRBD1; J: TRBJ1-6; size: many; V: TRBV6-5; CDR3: CASSPTGGRSPLHF; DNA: TGTGCCAGCAGCCCGACAGGGGGCCGGTCACCCCTCCACTTT
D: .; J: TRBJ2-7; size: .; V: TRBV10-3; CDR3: CAISESATRSSYEQYF; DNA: TGTGCCATCAGTGAGTCCGCGACAAGGAGCTCCTACGAGCAGTACTTC
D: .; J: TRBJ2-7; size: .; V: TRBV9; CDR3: CASSVASGSF; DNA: .
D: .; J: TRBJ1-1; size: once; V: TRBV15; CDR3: CATTGQMNTEAFF; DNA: TGTGCCACTACGGGACAAATGAACACTGAAGCTTTCTTT
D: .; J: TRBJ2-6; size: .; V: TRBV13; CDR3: CASSLGGGYSGANVPTF; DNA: TGTGCCAGCAGCTTAGGAGGGGGTTACTCTGGGGCCAACGTCCCGACTTTC
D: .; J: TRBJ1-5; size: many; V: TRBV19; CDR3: CASMTGVLNQPQHF; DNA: TGTGCCAGTATGACAGGAGTTCTCAATCAGCCCCAGCATTTT
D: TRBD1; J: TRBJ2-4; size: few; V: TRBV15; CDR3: CATSLRQGSDIQYF; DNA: TGTGCCACCAGCTTAAGACAGGGATCGGACATTCAGTACTTC
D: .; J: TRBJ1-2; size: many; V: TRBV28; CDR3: CASSFSDFYGYTF; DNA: TGTGCCAGCAGTTTTTCAGACTTCTATGGCTACACCTTC
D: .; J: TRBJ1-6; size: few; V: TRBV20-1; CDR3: CSAPRGALSDSPLHF; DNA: TGCAGTGCTCCGAGGGGGGCCCTCTCGGATTCACCCCTCCACTTT
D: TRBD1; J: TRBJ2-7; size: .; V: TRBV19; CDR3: CASSILGGQGYEQYF; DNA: TGTGCCAGTAGTATCCTCGGTGGACAGGGCTACGAGCAGTACTTC
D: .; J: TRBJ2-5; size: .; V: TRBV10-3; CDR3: CAIRERAQQETQYF; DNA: TGTGCCATCAGGGAACGGGCTCAGCAAGAGACCCAGTACTTC
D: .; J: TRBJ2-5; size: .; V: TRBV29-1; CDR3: CSSLDGQPVETQYF; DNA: TGCAGCAGCTTGGATGGACAGCCAGTGGAGACCCAGTACTTC
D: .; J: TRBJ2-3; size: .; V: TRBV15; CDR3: CATSRDTEAQDTDTQYF; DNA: TGTGCCACCAGCAGAGATACAGAAGCGCAGGACACAGATACGCAGTATTTT
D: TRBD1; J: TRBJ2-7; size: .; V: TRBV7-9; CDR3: CASSLLEGQGANEQYF; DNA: TGTGCCAGCAGCTTATTGGAGGGACAGGGGGCTAATGAGCAGTACTTC
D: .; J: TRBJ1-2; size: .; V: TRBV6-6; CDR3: CASSHKIANYGYTF; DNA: TGTGCCAGCAGCCACAAGATTGCTAACTATGGCTACACCTTC
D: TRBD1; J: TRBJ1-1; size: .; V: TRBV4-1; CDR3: CASRSSGTGQEASNTEAFF; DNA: TGCGCCAGCAGATCTTCCGGGACGGGACAGGAGGCTTCCAACACTGAAGCTTTCTTT
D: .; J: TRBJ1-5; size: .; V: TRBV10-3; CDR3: CASTAGSCCQPQHF; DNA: TGTGCCAGCACGGCAGGGAGTTGTTGTCAGCCCCAGCATTTT
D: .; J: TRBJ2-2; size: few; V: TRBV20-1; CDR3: CSARERGDTGELFF; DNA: TGCAGTGCTAGAGAGCGTGGGGACACCGGGGAGCTGTTTTTT
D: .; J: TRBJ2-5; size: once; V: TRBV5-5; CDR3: CASSRDVEETQYF; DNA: TGTGCCAGCAGTAGGGACGTGGAAGAGACCCAGTACTTC
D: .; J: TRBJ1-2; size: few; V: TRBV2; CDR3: CAIQQGSGRIYGYTF; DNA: TGTGCCATCCAGCAGGGATCGGGACGGATCTATGGCTACACCTTC
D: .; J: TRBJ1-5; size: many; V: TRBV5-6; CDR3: CASTRGRWDQPQHF; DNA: TGTGCCAGCACCCGAGGGAGATGGGATCAGCCCCAGCATTTT
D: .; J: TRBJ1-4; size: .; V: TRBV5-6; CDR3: CASSSPGGRGEKLFF; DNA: TGTGCCAGCAGCTCCCCCGGGGGGCGCGGTGAAAAACTGTTTTTT
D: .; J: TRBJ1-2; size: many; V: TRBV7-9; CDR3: CASSLSSGGTGYTF; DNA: TGTGCCAGCAGCTTAAGCTCGGGAGGGACCGGCTACACCTTC
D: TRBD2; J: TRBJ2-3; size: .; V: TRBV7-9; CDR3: CASRGVSGRASDTQYF; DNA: TGTGCCAGCAGGGGCGTTAGCGGGAGGGCCTCAGATACGCAGTATTTT
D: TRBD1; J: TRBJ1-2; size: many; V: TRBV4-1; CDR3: CASRQRTGDNYGYTF; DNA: TGCGCCAGCAGACAGAGGACAGGCGATAACTATGGCTACACCTTC
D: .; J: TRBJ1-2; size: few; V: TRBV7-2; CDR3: CASSQEGGATIYGYTF; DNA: TGTGCCAGCAGCCAAGAAGGGGGGGCCACTATCTATGGCTACACCTTC
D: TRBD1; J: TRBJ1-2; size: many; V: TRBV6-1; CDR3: CASSYSKTGANYGYTF; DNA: TGTGCCAGCAGTTACTCCAAGACAGGGGCCAACTATGGCTACACCTTC
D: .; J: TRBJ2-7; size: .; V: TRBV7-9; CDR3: CASSLGEYYEQYF; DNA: TGTGCCAGCAGCTTAGGGGAATATTACGAGCAGTACTTC
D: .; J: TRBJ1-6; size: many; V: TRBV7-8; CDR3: CASRRPNSPLHF; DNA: TGTGCCAGCAGGCGACCCAATTCACCCCTCCACTTT